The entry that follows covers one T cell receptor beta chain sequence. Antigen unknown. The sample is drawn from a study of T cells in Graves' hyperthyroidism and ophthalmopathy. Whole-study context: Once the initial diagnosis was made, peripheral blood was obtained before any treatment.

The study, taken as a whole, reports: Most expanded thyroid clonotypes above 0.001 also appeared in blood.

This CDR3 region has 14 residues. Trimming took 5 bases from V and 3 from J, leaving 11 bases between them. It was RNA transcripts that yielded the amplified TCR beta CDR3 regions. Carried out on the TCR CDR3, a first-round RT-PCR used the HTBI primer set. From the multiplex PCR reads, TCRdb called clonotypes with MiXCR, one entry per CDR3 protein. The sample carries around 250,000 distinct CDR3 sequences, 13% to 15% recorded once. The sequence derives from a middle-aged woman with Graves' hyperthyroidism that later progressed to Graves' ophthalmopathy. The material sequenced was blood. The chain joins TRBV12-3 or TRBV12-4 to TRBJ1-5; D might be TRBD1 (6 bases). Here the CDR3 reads CASSTTGYNQPQHF. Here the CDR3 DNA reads TGTGCCAGCAGTACGACAGGCTACAATCAGCCCCAGCATTTT.